This T cell receptor (beta chain) was sequenced during a study of blood T cell repertoires in COVID-19. Study details: The United States, Italy and Spain provided the acute and convalescent COVID-19 samples. PBMCs, B-cell-depleted T cells, or T cells were the source of the cDNA or gDNA that made up the material.

Authors' analysis steps: Reference gene primers were amplified, and this amplification served to estimate nucleated cell counts. The assay was immunoSEQ multiplex PCR, and TCRdb's table has in-frame clones only and misses some. Clone size and the V and J calls come from that table; the DNA yielded D and trimming. Seen here are some 120,000 clones, around four fifths observed once, and the top ten hold 5.5% to 6%. The TCR originated in a man older than 75 with active or convalescent COVID-19. The sequenced sample consisted of peripheral blood.

In DNA, the CDR3 is TGTGCCACCAGCAATCCGGGACAGGGGGTTCAGCCCCAGCATTTT. Protein: CATSNPGQGVQPQHF. The gene calls are TRBV15 and TRBJ1-5, with 11 bases lining up with TRBD1. V shed 4 bases and J 6 bases; nucleotides not matched to a gene: 5. This CDR3 is 15 amino acids long. Germline V gene lookup returns CDR1 LNHNV and CDR2 YYDKDF (reference sequence).